The sequence of this T cell receptor (beta chain) was determined in a study of control samples from healthy donors and cancer patients. V was clipped by 4 bases and J by 6 bases; unmatched bases: 13. The germline gives CDR1 SGHRS, CDR2 YFSETQ. The length of the CDR3 is 17 residues. This table comes from immunoSEQ multiplex PCR, and its TCRdb copy is limited to in-frame clones, with some not included. The sample records about 140,000 clones, approximately 91% being singletons. Sequenced input: blood. The V gene is TRBV5-1, the J gene TRBJ2-7; 13 bases align to TRBD2. The sequence was collected from a woman aged 25 to 39 in good health. CDR3 residues: CASSKGTSGRAVGEQYF. The CDR3 DNA follows: TGCGCCAGCAGCAAAGGAACTAGCGGGAGGGCCGTCGGCGAGCAGTACTTC.